This is a list of T cell receptor beta chains from one sample in a study of a mutant IDH1 vaccine in newly diagnosed glioma. Their antigens are not known. TCRdb's table, derived via immunoSEQ multiplex PCR, lists solely in-frame clones and lacks some. The data hold tens of thousands of clones, with around 83% observed a single time. The source was PBMCs, collected from a glioma patient whose treatment included an IDH1 peptide vaccine. All receptors derive from a woman in her forties or fifties with glioma. Each CDR3 is given with its conserved first and last residue. Fields, in order: V gene, clone size, J gene, D gene, CDR3 protein, CDR3 DNA. A D gene is named only where the DNA matches it firmly. Clone size is shown for a subset of rows, as once, few, many or a class of expanded clone.

v_gene: TRBV5-4; abundance: few; j_gene: TRBJ1-1; d_gene: .; CDR3aa: CASSQQGKEAFF; CDR3nt: TGTGCCAGCAGCCAGCAGGGGAAGGAAGCTTTCTTT
v_gene: TRBV11-2; abundance: .; j_gene: TRBJ2-7; d_gene: .; CDR3aa: CASSLPGRSSYEQYF; CDR3nt: TGTGCCAGCAGTTTACCGGGACGTAGCTCCTACGAGCAGTACTTC
v_gene: TRBV27; abundance: .; j_gene: TRBJ1-4; d_gene: .; CDR3aa: CASSFGGFNEKLFF; CDR3nt: TGTGCCAGCAGTTTTGGGGGTTTTAATGAAAAACTGTTTTTT
v_gene: TRBV7-2; abundance: .; j_gene: TRBJ2-5; d_gene: .; CDR3aa: CASSPGAGETQYF; CDR3nt: TGTGCCAGCAGTCCAGGGGCGGGAGAGACCCAGTACTTC
v_gene: TRBV9; abundance: .; j_gene: TRBJ1-3; d_gene: .; CDR3aa: CASSEPGGGNTIYF; CDR3nt: TGTGCCAGCAGCGAACCCGGCGGAGGAAACACCATATATTTT
v_gene: TRBV27; abundance: .; j_gene: TRBJ2-7; d_gene: TRBD1; CDR3aa: CASSTTGFHEQYF; CDR3nt: TGTGCCAGCTCAACGACAGGGTTCCACGAGCAGTACTTC
v_gene: TRBV6-4; abundance: .; j_gene: TRBJ2-3; d_gene: TRBD1; CDR3aa: CASPTAGGAVDTQYF; CDR3nt: TGTGCCAGCCCGACCGCAGGGGGCGCGGTAGATACGCAGTATTTT
v_gene: TRBV19; abundance: .; j_gene: TRBJ2-7; d_gene: TRBD1; CDR3aa: CASSISGTGFSYEQYF; CDR3nt: TGTGCCAGTAGTATATCCGGGACAGGGTTCTCCTACGAGCAGTACTTC
v_gene: TRBV28; abundance: .; j_gene: TRBJ1-1; d_gene: .; CDR3aa: CASGGGGTEAFF; CDR3nt: TGTGCCAGCGGAGGGGGGGGCACTGAAGCTTTCTTT
v_gene: TRBV15; abundance: .; j_gene: TRBJ1-5; d_gene: .; CDR3aa: CATSRGGVRGQPQHF; CDR3nt: TGTGCCACCAGCAGAGGGGGGGTCCGGGGTCAGCCCCAGCATTTT
v_gene: TRBV6-5; abundance: once; j_gene: TRBJ1-5; d_gene: .; CDR3aa: CASSYRGGPNQPQHF; CDR3nt: TGTGCCAGCAGTTACAGAGGGGGACCTAATCAGCCCCAGCATTTT
v_gene: TRBV27; abundance: .; j_gene: TRBJ1-6; d_gene: .; CDR3aa: CASWSGFASPLHF; CDR3nt: TGTGCCAGCTGGTCGGGGTTCGCTTCACCCCTCCACTTT
v_gene: TRBV5-6; abundance: .; j_gene: TRBJ2-2; d_gene: TRBD1; CDR3aa: CASSPMPGQLTGELFF; CDR3nt: TGTGCCAGCAGCCCAATGCCGGGACAGCTCACCGGGGAGCTGTTTTTT
v_gene: TRBV5-1; abundance: .; j_gene: TRBJ1-2; d_gene: .; CDR3aa: CASLSSPGSVGYTF; CDR3nt: TGCGCCAGCTTAAGTAGTCCGGGGTCCGTTGGCTACACCTTC
v_gene: TRBV11-1; abundance: .; j_gene: TRBJ2-5; d_gene: .; CDR3aa: CASSLASSGALRETQYF; CDR3nt: TGTGCCAGCAGCTTAGCTTCTTCGGGGGCGCTCAGGGAGACCCAGTACTTC
v_gene: TRBV5-5; abundance: .; j_gene: TRBJ1-1; d_gene: .; CDR3aa: CASSLDKGTEAFF; CDR3nt: TGTGCCAGCAGCTTAGACAAGGGCACTGAAGCTTTCTTT
v_gene: TRBV5-1; abundance: .; j_gene: TRBJ1-1; d_gene: TRBD1; CDR3aa: CASSHTQGAVRNTEAFF; CDR3nt: TGCGCCAGCAGCCACACACAGGGGGCCGTCAGAAACACTGAAGCTTTCTTT
v_gene: TRBV18; abundance: .; j_gene: TRBJ1-1; d_gene: .; CDR3aa: CASSPLGGLGAFF; CDR3nt: TGTGCCAGCTCACCCCTGGGGGGGCTGGGAGCTTTCTTT
v_gene: TRBV19; abundance: .; j_gene: TRBJ2-5; d_gene: TRBD2; CDR3aa: CASSGTSRETQYF; CDR3nt: TGTGCCAGCTCCGGGACTAGCCGAGAGACCCAGTACTTC
v_gene: TRBV6-5; abundance: .; j_gene: TRBJ2-1; d_gene: .; CDR3aa: CASSNRRGGYNEQFF; CDR3nt: TGTGCCAGCAGCAACCGAAGGGGGGGGTACAATGAGCAGTTCTTC
v_gene: TRBV29-1; abundance: few; j_gene: TRBJ2-2; d_gene: .; CDR3aa: CSGEGRNTGELFF; CDR3nt: TGCAGCGGAGAGGGCCGGAACACCGGGGAGCTGTTTTTT
v_gene: TRBV7-9; abundance: .; j_gene: TRBJ1-2; d_gene: .; CDR3aa: CASSLSIGAYGYTF; CDR3nt: TGTGCCAGCAGCTTATCTATTGGGGCTTATGGCTACACCTTC
v_gene: TRBV12-5; abundance: .; j_gene: TRBJ2-3; d_gene: .; CDR3aa: CASGWGRDGTQYF; CDR3nt: TGTGCTAGTGGTTGGGGAAGGGACGGTACGCAGTATTTT
v_gene: TRBV4-1; abundance: .; j_gene: TRBJ1-2; d_gene: .; CDR3aa: CASSQGEGGAYGYTF; CDR3nt: TGCGCCAGCAGCCAAGGGGAAGGGGGAGCCTATGGCTACACCTTC
v_gene: TRBV29-1; abundance: few; j_gene: TRBJ1-1; d_gene: .; CDR3aa: CSAGRGENTEAFF; CDR3nt: TGCAGCGCCGGGAGGGGGGAGAACACTGAAGCTTTCTTT
v_gene: TRBV4-1; abundance: .; j_gene: TRBJ1-5; d_gene: TRBD1; CDR3aa: CASSQVQGEPQHF; CDR3nt: TGCGCCAGCAGCCAAGTACAGGGGGAGCCCCAGCATTTT
v_gene: TRBV7-2; abundance: few; j_gene: TRBJ1-4; d_gene: TRBD1; CDR3aa: CASSLRQGNEKLFF; CDR3nt: TGTGCCAGCAGCTTAAGACAGGGCAATGAAAAACTGTTTTTT
v_gene: TRBV7-2; abundance: few; j_gene: TRBJ1-3; d_gene: .; CDR3aa: CASSPPGTSGNTIYF; CDR3nt: TGTGCCAGCAGCCCGCCCGGTACCTCTGGAAACACCATATATTTT
v_gene: TRBV5-1; abundance: few; j_gene: TRBJ1-2; d_gene: .; CDR3aa: CASSKNREVRYGYTF; CDR3nt: TGCGCCAGCAGCAAAAACAGGGAAGTGCGGTATGGCTACACCTTC
v_gene: TRBV29-1; abundance: .; j_gene: TRBJ2-1; d_gene: TRBD1; CDR3aa: CSAPDRGLGNEQFF; CDR3nt: TGCAGCGCCCCTGACAGGGGGCTTGGCAATGAGCAGTTCTTC
v_gene: TRBV9; abundance: .; j_gene: TRBJ1-3; d_gene: TRBD1; CDR3aa: CASSVRQGRAGNTIYF; CDR3nt: TGTGCCAGCAGCGTGAGACAGGGTAGGGCTGGAAACACCATATATTTT
v_gene: TRBV7-6; abundance: .; j_gene: TRBJ2-2; d_gene: .; CDR3aa: CASSSFLATVNTGELFF; CDR3nt: TGTGCCAGCAGCTCCTTTCTAGCCACTGTGAACACCGGGGAGCTGTTTTTT
v_gene: TRBV7-2; abundance: .; j_gene: TRBJ2-2; d_gene: .; CDR3aa: CASSLREELFF; CDR3nt: TGTGCCAGCAGCTTAAGGGAGGAGCTGTTTTTT